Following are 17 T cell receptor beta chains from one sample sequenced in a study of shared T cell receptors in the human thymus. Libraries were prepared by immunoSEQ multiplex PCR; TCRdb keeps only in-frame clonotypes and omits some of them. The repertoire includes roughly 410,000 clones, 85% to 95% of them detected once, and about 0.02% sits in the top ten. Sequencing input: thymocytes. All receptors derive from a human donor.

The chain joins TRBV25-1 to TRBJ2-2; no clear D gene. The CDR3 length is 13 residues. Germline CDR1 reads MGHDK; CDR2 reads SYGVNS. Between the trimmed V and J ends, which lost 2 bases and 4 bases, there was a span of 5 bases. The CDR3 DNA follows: TGTGCCAGCAGTGAAGGGTCCACCGGGGAGCTGTTTTTT. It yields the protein CASSEGSTGELFF.

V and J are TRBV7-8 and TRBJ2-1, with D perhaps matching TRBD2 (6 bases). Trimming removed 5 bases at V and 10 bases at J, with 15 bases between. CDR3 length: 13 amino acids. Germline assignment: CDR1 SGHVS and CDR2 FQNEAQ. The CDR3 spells CASSAGPAGEQFF. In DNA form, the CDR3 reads TGTGCCAGCAGCGCGGGCCCGGCGGGAGAGCAGTTCTTC.

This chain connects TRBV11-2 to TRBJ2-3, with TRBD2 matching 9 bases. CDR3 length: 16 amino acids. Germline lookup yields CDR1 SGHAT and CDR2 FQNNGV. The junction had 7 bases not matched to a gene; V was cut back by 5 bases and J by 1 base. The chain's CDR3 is CASSTWTSVCTDTQYF. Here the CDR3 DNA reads TGTGCCAGCAGCACTTGGACTAGCGTCTGCACAGATACGCAGTATTTT.

The DNA of the CDR3 is TGTGCCAGCTCACCACCCAATAACCCGGGATCACGAGATACGCAGTATTTT. Translation gives CASSPPNNPGSRDTQYF. V and J are TRBV18 and TRBJ2-3, with D possibly TRBD2 on 5 matching bases. Between the trimmed V and J ends, which lost 0 bases and 5 bases, there was a span of 18 bases. Germline V gives CDR1 KGHSH, CDR2 LQKENI. This CDR3 region has 17 residues.

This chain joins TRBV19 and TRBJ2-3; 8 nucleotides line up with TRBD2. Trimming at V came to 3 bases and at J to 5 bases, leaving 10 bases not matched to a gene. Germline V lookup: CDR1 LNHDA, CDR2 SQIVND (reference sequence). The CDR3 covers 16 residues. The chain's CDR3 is CASSIRGNSGKDTQYF. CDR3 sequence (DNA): TGTGCCAGTAGTATTAGGGGGAATAGCGGGAAAGATACGCAGTATTTT.

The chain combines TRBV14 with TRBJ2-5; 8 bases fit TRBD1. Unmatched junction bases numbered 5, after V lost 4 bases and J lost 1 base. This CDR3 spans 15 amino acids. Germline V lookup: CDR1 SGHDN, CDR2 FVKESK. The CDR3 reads CASSPRTGPQETQYF. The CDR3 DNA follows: TGTGCCAGCAGCCCCCGGACAGGGCCCCAAGAGACCCAGTACTTC.

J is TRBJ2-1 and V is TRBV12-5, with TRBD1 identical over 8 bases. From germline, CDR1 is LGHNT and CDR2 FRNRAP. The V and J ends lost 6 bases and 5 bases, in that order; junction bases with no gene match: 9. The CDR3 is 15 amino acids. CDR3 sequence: CASGPGQGWNNEQFF. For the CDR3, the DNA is TGTGCTAGTGGACCCGGACAGGGTTGGAACAATGAGCAGTTCTTC.

CDR3 bases: TGTGCCAGCAGAGCCGGGACAGGGGGCTTCGGGGAGCTGTTTTTT. Translated: CASRAGTGGFGELFF. The rearrangement uses TRBV6-5 and TRBJ2-2, with 12 bases lining up with TRBD1. The CDR3 runs 15 residues. The germline V gene has CDR1 MNHEY and CDR2 SVGAGI. J gave up 7 bases and V 6 bases, and 6 bases lay outside the gene matches.

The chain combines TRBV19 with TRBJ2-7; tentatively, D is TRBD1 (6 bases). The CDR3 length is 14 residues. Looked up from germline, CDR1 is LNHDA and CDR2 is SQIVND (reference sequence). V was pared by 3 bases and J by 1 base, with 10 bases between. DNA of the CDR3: TGTGCCAGTAGTATGGGGGCACCATCCTACGAGCAGTACTTC. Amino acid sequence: CASSMGAPSYEQYF. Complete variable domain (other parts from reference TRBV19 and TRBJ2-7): DGGITQSPKYLFRKEGQNVTLSCEQNLNHDAMYWYRQDPGQGLRLIYYSQIVNDFQKGDIAEGYSVSREKKESFPLTVTSAQKNPTAFYLCASSMGAPSYEQYFGPGTRLTVT.

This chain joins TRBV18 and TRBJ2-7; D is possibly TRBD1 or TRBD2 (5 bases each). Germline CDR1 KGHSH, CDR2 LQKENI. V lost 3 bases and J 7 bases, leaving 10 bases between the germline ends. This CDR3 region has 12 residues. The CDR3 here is CASSPGPGEQYF. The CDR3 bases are TGTGCCAGCTCACCGGGACCGGGGGAGCAGTACTTC.

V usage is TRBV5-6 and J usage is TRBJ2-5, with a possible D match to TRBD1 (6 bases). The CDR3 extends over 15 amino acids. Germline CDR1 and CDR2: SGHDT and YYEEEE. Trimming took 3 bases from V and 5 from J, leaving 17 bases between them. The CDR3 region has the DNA TGTGCCAGCAGCTATAACAGGGATCCCAGGGAGACCCAGTACTTC. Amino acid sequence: CASSYNRDPRETQYF.

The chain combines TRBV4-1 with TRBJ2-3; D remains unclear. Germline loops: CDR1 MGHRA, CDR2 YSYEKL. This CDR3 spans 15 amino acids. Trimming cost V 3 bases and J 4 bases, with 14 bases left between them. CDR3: CASSQSTITADTQYF. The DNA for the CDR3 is TGCGCCAGCAGCCAGTCTACAATTACCGCAGATACGCAGTATTTT.

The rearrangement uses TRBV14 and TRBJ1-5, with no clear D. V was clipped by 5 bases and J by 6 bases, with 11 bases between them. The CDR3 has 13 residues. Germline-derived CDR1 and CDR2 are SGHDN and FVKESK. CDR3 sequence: CASSWEDPQPQHF. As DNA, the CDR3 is TGTGCCAGCAGCTGGGAGGATCCTCAGCCCCAGCATTTT.

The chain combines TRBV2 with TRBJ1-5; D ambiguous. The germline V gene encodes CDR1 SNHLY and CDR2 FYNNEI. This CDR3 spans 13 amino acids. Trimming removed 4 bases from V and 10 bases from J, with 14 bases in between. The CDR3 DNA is TGTGCCAGCAGTGCAGGAGTACACGGACCCCAGCATTTT. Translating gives CASSAGVHGPQHF.

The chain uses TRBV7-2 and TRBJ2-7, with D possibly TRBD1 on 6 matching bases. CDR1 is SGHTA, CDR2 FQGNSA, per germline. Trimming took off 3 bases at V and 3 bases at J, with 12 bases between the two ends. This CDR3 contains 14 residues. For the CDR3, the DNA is TGTGCCAGCAGCTTCGAGGGGGTGGACTACGAGCAGTACTTC. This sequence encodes CASSFEGVDYEQYF.

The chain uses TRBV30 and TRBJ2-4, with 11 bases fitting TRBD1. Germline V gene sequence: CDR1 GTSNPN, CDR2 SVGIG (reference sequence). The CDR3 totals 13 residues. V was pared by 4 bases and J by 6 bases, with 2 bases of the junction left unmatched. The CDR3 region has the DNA TGTGCCTGGACCGGACAGGGGGCAAACATTCAGTACTTC. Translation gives CAWTGQGANIQYF.

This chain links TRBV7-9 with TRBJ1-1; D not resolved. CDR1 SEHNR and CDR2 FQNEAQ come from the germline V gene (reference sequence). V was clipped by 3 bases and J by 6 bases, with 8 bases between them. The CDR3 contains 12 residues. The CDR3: CASSLGSAEAFF. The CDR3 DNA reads TGTGCCAGCAGCTTGGGTTCGGCTGAAGCTTTCTTT.